What follows are 32 T cell receptor beta chains derived from one specimen sequenced in a study of CD8+ T cells in alopecia areata. RNA was isolated and reverse transcribed to cDNA, the sequencing template. Profiling relied on immunoSEQ multiplex PCR, and the TCRdb table lists in-frame clones only, not all of them. Of some 120,000 clones listed, about 59% were seen once; the top ten hold around 6%. Treatment given: oral pan-JAK inhibitor, 5-10 mg twice daily. This sample comprised CD4+ T cells sorted from blood, obtained at week 4, from a patient treated with tofacitinib. The receptors come from a human donor with alopecia areata.

CDR3 sequence reads: CAWSPRSGSGPDTQYF. CDR3 bases: TGTGCCTGGAGTCCTCGTAGCGGGAGTGGCCCAGATACGCAGTATTTT. V usage is TRBV30 and J usage is TRBJ2-3; 9 positions match TRBD2. The CDR3 contains 16 residues. The germline V gene encodes CDR1 GTSNPN and CDR2 SVGIG (reference sequence). J lost 4 bases, V lost 2 bases, and 10 bases had no gene match.

V is TRBV5-1 and J is TRBJ1-2; TRBD1 is a possible D gene (6 bases). The CDR3 has 17 residues. Germline assignment: CDR1 SGHRS and CDR2 YFSETQ. Trimming removed 0 bases from V and 0 bases from J, with 15 bases in between. Here the CDR3 DNA reads TGCGCCAGCAGCTTGGCCCCAGGGGCGACGTCTAACTATGGCTACACCTTC. This translates into CASSLAPGATSNYGYTF.

The CDR3 DNA sequence: TGTGCCAGCAGCGGCCCCCGGCGACGTGGCTACACCTTC. Amino acid sequence: CASSGPRRRGYTF. This chain links TRBV5-6 with TRBJ1-2; D call uncertain. V was cut by 4 bases and J by 7 bases, with 14 bases left in between. Per the germline V gene, CDR1 is SGHDT and CDR2 is YYEEEE. The CDR3 sequence is 13 residues long.

In its sample, this clone was seen once. This rearrangement joins TRBV5-1 to TRBJ2-3, with D tentatively TRBD1 or TRBD2 (5 bases each). In germline, CDR1 is SGHRS, CDR2 YFSETQ. V was clipped by 0 bases and J by 3 bases, with 8 bases between them. This CDR3 is 14 amino acids long. CDR3 sequence (DNA): TGCGCCAGCAGCTTGGCGGGGACGACAGATACGCAGTATTTT. Translated: CASSLAGTTDTQYF.

The V call is TRBV7-9, the J call TRBJ2-1, with 9 bases aligning to TRBD2. Per the germline V gene, CDR1 is SEHNR and CDR2 is FQNEAQ (reference sequence). V was clipped by 2 bases and J by 8 bases; unmatched bases: 10. This CDR3 contains 16 residues. The CDR3 loop reads CASSLIPGLAKDEQFF. In nucleotides, the CDR3 is TGTGCCAGCAGCTTAATACCGGGACTAGCAAAGGATGAGCAGTTCTTC.

The chain combines TRBV30 with TRBJ2-7; D is tentatively TRBD1 or TRBD2 (5 bases each). Trimming removed 5 bases from V and 12 bases from J, with 17 bases in between. The CDR3 runs 11 residues. Germline V gene lookup returns CDR1 GTSNPN and CDR2 SVGIG (reference sequence). This chain's CDR3 is CAWGRDGDRYF. Here the CDR3 DNA reads TGTGCCTGGGGCCGGGACGGCGATAGGTACTTC. Full variable domain (outside the CDR3, taken from reference TRBV30 and TRBJ2-7): SQTIHQWPATLVQPVGSPLSLECTVEGTSNPNLYWYRQAAGRGLQLLFYSVGIGQISSEVPQNLSASRPQDRQFILSSKKLLLSDSGFYLCAWGRDGDRYFGPGTRLTVT.

This clone qualifies as medium-sized (0.01 to 0.1%). The CDR3 region is CASSTQIAGGFYNEQFF. DNA of the CDR3: TGTGCCAGCAGTACCCAAATAGCGGGAGGGTTCTACAATGAGCAGTTCTTC. The chain is built from TRBV28 and TRBJ2-1; TRBD2 matches 11 bases. CDR1 and CDR2 from the germline V gene are MDHEN and SYDVKM. J was trimmed by 3 bases and V by 5 bases; bases with no gene match: 9. This CDR3 has 17 amino acids.

The rearrangement uses TRBV9 and TRBJ2-3; the match to TRBD2 covers 7 bases. Germline assignment: CDR1 SGDLS and CDR2 YYNGEE. CDR3 size: 15 residues. The J segment lost 4 bases and the V segment lost 4 bases, leaving 9 bases of the junction unmatched. The CDR3 DNA is TGTGCCAGCAGCCTCAGCGGGGACTCTTCAGATACGCAGTATTTT. Translated, it gives CASSLSGDSSDTQYF.

This chain joins TRBV2 and TRBJ2-1; tentatively, D is TRBD1 (6 bases). The germline V and J ends were trimmed by 3 bases and 7 bases, with 13 bases remaining between them. This CDR3 has 14 residues. Germline CDR1 reads SNHLY; CDR2 reads FYNNEI. The CDR3 DNA is TGTGCCAGCAGTGAGGGGACAAAAAGGAATGAGCAGTTCTTC. Residues: CASSEGTKRNEQFF.

The chain recombines TRBV6-6 with TRBJ2-3; D is possibly TRBD1 or TRBD2 (5 bases each). V lost 2 bases and J lost 1, with 7 bases in between. The CDR3 extends over 14 amino acids. Germline assignment: CDR1 MNHNY and CDR2 SVGAGI (reference sequence). The CDR3 DNA is TGTGCCAGCAGTTACGGGGGAGGCACAGATACGCAGTATTTT. Protein sequence: CASSYGGGTDTQYF.

This chain connects TRBV10-3 to TRBJ2-3; the D gene could be TRBD1 or TRBD2 (5 bases each). CDR1 is ENHRY and CDR2 is SYGVKD in the germline V gene. The V end lost 7 bases, the J end lost 1 base, and 9 bases lay between the germline ends. This CDR3 region has 13 residues. CDR3 sequence (DNA): TGTGCCATCATGGGGGTTGGCACAGATACGCAGTATTTT. This sequence encodes CAIMGVGTDTQYF.

The table lists this clone with many counts. The chain links TRBV7-2 to TRBJ1-2; D possibly corresponds to TRBD1 (6 bases). CDR1 is SGHTA and CDR2 is FQGNSA in the germline V gene. This CDR3 comprises 15 residues. V was pared by 0 bases and J by 13 bases, with 21 bases between. This CDR3 reads CASSLADGQGYRVTF. CDR3 sequence (DNA): TGTGCCAGCAGCTTAGCTGATGGGCAGGGCTACAGGGTCACCTTC.

The V and J genes are TRBV28 and TRBJ2-1; 9 bases are shared with TRBD1. V was pared by 6 bases and J by 3 bases, with 9 bases of the junction left unmatched. CDR1 MDHEN and CDR2 SYDVKM come from the germline V gene. The CDR3 has 16 amino acids. CDR3 region: CASSLPGQGLYNEQFF. CDR3 in DNA: TGTGCCAGCAGCCTACCGGGACAGGGACTCTACAATGAGCAGTTCTTC.

In its sample, this clone was seen once. This chain's CDR3 is CSVEVAIGDADTQYF. In DNA form, the CDR3 reads TGCAGCGTTGAAGTGGCGATAGGGGATGCAGATACGCAGTATTTT. The V gene is TRBV29-1, the J gene TRBJ2-3; possible D gene TRBD1, 5 bases. The CDR3 is 15 amino acids. CDR1 SQVTM and CDR2 ANQGSEA come from the germline V gene. V lost 1 base and J 4 bases, leaving 15 bases between the germline ends.

Turning to this clone: The sample contains more than one DNA sequence encoding this CDR3. The rearrangement links TRBV30 to TRBJ2-3; D unresolved. CDR3 length equals 11 residues. Trimming left V 0 bases short and J 4 bases short, with 2 bases between. Germline assignment: CDR1 GTSNPN and CDR2 SVGIG (reference sequence). The CDR3 region is CAWSVSDTQYF. The CDR3 DNA reads as TGTGCCTGGAGTGTATCAGATACGCAGTATTTT.

This clone occurred a few times. V usage is TRBV28 and J usage is TRBJ1-1; D is unresolved. V was clipped by 3 bases and J by 1 base, with 6 bases between them. The germline V gene has CDR1 MDHEN and CDR2 SYDVKM. The CDR3 length is 13 residues. CDR3 region: CASSLWRNTEAFF. Written as DNA, the CDR3 is TGTGCCAGCAGTTTGTGGAGGAACACTGAAGCTTTCTTT.

This sequence joins TRBV23-1 and TRBJ1-5; D call uncertain. TRBV23-1 is an ORF, with its function uncertain. The CDR3 runs to 14 residues. V shed 4 bases and J shed 4 bases, with 11 bases lying between them. The CDR3 DNA follows: TGCGCCAGCAGTCCAAAGGCCTTTAATCAGCCCCAGCATTTT. This translates into CASSPKAFNQPQHF.

The CDR3 is CAWSSPDTQYF. The CDR3, as DNA: TGTGCCTGGAGTTCCCCAGATACGCAGTATTTT. The chain recombines TRBV30 with TRBJ2-3; no clear D gene. The CDR3 spans 11 residues. Germline V gene sequence: CDR1 GTSNPN, CDR2 SVGIG (reference sequence). With 2 bases removed from V and 4 bases from J, the gap between germline ends came to 4 bases. The full variable domain, completed using reference TRBV30 and TRBJ2-3, is SQTIHQWPATLVQPVGSPLSLECTVEGTSNPNLYWYRQAAGRGLQLLFYSVGIGQISSEVPQNLSASRPQDRQFILSSKKLLLSDSGFYLCAWSSPDTQYFGPGTRLTVL.

About this clone itself: Other DNA sequences within the sample encode an identical CDR3. V and J are TRBV5-1 and TRBJ2-5; D remains unclear. CDR1 and CDR2 (germline): SGHRS, YFSETQ. The CDR3 contains 12 residues. V lost 4 bases and J 0 bases, leaving 4 bases between the germline ends. The DNA for the CDR3 is TGCGCCAGCAGCAGTAACCAAGAGACCCAGTACTTC. It codes for CASSSNQETQYF.

The chain links TRBV7-2 to TRBJ2-6, with 11 nucleotides matching TRBD2. The CDR3 has 18 amino acids. V lost 4 bases to trimming and J lost 2 bases; unmatched junction nucleotides: 7. CDR1 is SGHTA, CDR2 FQGNSA, per germline. CDR3 DNA sequence: TGTGCCAGCAGCTCCCGGGGTAGCGGGGGGGCTGGGGCCAACGTCCTGACTTTC. This gives the protein CASSSRGSGGAGANVLTF.

The V call is TRBV2, the J call TRBJ2-7; 7 nucleotides align to TRBD1. The CDR3 has 16 amino acids. V was clipped by 6 bases and J by 0 bases; unmatched bases: 11. Germline loops: CDR1 SNHLY, CDR2 FYNNEI. This chain's CDR3 is CASRLKGQWLSYEQYF. The DNA for the CDR3 is TGTGCCAGCAGGCTAAAGGGACAGTGGCTCTCCTACGAGCAGTACTTC. Looking up the rest from reference TRBV2 and TRBJ2-7 gives the full variable domain: EPEVTQTPSHQVTQMGQEVILRCVPISNHLYFYWYRQILGQKVEFLVSFYNNEISEKSEIFDDQFSVERPDGSNFTLKIRSTKLEDSAMYFCASRLKGQWLSYEQYFGPGTRLTVT.

The chain employs TRBV5-1 and TRBJ2-1, with D perhaps TRBD1 or TRBD2 (5 bases each). The CDR3 extends over 12 amino acids. Germline CDR1 SGHRS, CDR2 YFSETQ. Trimming cost V 4 bases and J 8 bases, with 10 bases left between them. The CDR3 DNA is TGCGCCAGCAGCCTGCAGGGAGATGAGCAGTTCTTC. As protein: CASSLQGDEQFF.

This clone turned up a few times. J is TRBJ2-2 and V is TRBV19; 8 bases map to TRBD2. V dropped 3 bases and J dropped 4; count of bases not matched to a gene: 19. The CDR3 has 20 amino acids. Germline V gene data show CDR1 as LNHDA and CDR2 as SQIVND (reference sequence). Here the CDR3 reads CASSILRVSSGRPGTGELFF. DNA for the CDR3: TGTGCCAGTAGTATTCTTAGGGTTTCCAGCGGGAGACCGGGCACCGGGGAGCTGTTTTTT.

This clone appeared a few times. J is TRBJ2-7 and V is TRBV7-2; tentatively, D is TRBD2 (6 bases). The V end lost 1 base, the J end lost 2 bases, and 9 bases lay between the germline ends. CDR1 is SGHTA and CDR2 is FQGNSA in the germline V gene. The CDR3 extends over 14 amino acids. The DNA for the CDR3 is TGTGCCAGCAGCTTAGATAGCGGCCCCTACGAGCAGTACTTC. It specifies CASSLDSGPYEQYF. Full variable domain (remainder filled in from reference TRBV7-2 and TRBJ2-7): GAGVSQSPSNKVTEKGKDVELRCDPISGHTALYWYRQSLGQGLEFLIYFQGNSAPDKSGLPSDRFSAERTGGSVSTLTIQRTQQEDSAVYLCASSLDSGPYEQYFGPGTRLTVT.

J is TRBJ1-2 and V is TRBV30; weak D call: TRBD1 (5 bases). Germline V lookup: CDR1 GTSNPN, CDR2 SVGIG (reference sequence). Trimming took 2 bases from V and 4 from J, leaving 8 bases between them. The CDR3 contains 12 residues. CDR3 loop: CAWSPGGYGYTF. The CDR3 nucleotides are TGTGCCTGGAGTCCCGGGGGCTATGGCTACACCTTC.

The chain combines TRBV10-3 with TRBJ2-1; 10 bases are a match to TRBD2. This CDR3 region has 12 residues. Trimming cost V 3 bases and J 14 bases; bases outside gene matches: 4. CDR1 and CDR2 (germline): ENHRY, SYGVKD. CDR3 residues: CAISDSGGVEFF. DNA for the CDR3: TGTGCCATCAGTGACAGCGGGGGGGTTGAGTTCTTC.

Here the CDR3 reads CASSLVAGEETQYF. In DNA form, the CDR3 reads TGTGCCAGCAGCTTGGTTGCGGGGGAAGAGACCCAGTACTTC. The chain combines TRBV5-4 with TRBJ2-5, with TRBD2 identical over 7 bases. Germline lookup yields CDR1 SGHNT and CDR2 YYREEE (reference sequence). CDR3 length: 14 amino acids. The V and J ends lost 0 bases and 3 bases, in that order; junction bases with no gene match: 2.

The chain employs TRBV7-2 and TRBJ1-2; TRBD1 aligns across 9 bases. The CDR3 contains 13 residues. V shed 6 bases and J 4 bases; nucleotides not matched to a gene: 3. The germline gives CDR1 SGHTA, CDR2 FQGNSA. The CDR3 here is CASRTTGGYGYTF. CDR3 DNA: TGTGCCAGCAGAACGACAGGGGGCTATGGCTACACCTTC.

This chain connects TRBV7-2 to TRBJ2-5, with TRBD2 matching over 7 bases. Per germline, CDR1 SGHTA and CDR2 FQGNSA. This CDR3 contains 14 residues. The trim removed 4 bases at V and 5 bases at J, leaving 7 bases unmatched. The DNA for the CDR3 is TGTGCCAGCAGCTCGTTAACTAGCGCGGAGACCCAGTACTTC. It translates to CASSSLTSAETQYF.

This clone was counted a few times. V usage is TRBV15 and J usage is TRBJ1-3; D is uncertain. The CDR3 consists of 11 residues. V shed 5 bases and J shed 6 bases, with 5 bases lying between them. Per the germline V gene, CDR1 is LNHNV and CDR2 is YYDKDF (reference sequence). The CDR3 here is CATSDTNTIYF. CDR3 DNA sequence: TGTGCCACCAGCGATACAAACACCATATATTTT.

This clone has more than one count but fewer than ten. The rearrangement joins TRBV25-1 to TRBJ2-3; D perhaps matches TRBD2 (7 bases). V was shortened by 5 bases and J by 4 bases, with 19 bases between the two germline ends. Germline CDR1 is MGHDK and CDR2 is SYGVNS. CDR3 length: 16 residues. CDR3 nucleotides: TGTGCCAGCAGTTCGGGGAGGGGGAGAGGACCAGATACGCAGTATTTT. The encoded protein is CASSSGRGRGPDTQYF.

The V call is TRBV30, the J call TRBJ1-1, with 7 bases matching TRBD1. The CDR3 sequence is 13 residues long. Unmatched junction bases numbered 2, after V lost 3 bases and J lost 1 base. Germline V gives CDR1 GTSNPN, CDR2 SVGIG (reference sequence). The CDR3 region has the DNA TGTGCCTGGAGCGAGGGGGCGAACACTGAAGCTTTCTTT. Encoded protein: CAWSEGANTEAFF. Full variable domain (outside the CDR3, taken from reference TRBV30 and TRBJ1-1): SQTIHQWPATLVQPVGSPLSLECTVEGTSNPNLYWYRQAAGRGLQLLFYSVGIGQISSEVPQNLSASRPQDRQFILSSKKLLLSDSGFYLCAWSEGANTEAFFGQGTRLTVV.